One sample yielded the 27 T cell receptor beta chains listed below, sequenced in a study of blood T cell repertoires in COVID-19. The method was immunoSEQ multiplex PCR; TCRdb's version includes in-frame clones alone and lacks a portion of them. The sample lists around 220,000 clones, more than 85% occurring once. Sequenced sample: peripheral blood. Source of these receptors: a middle-aged man with active or convalescent COVID-19.

Regarding this clone: Additional DNA sequences in this sample encode the identical CDR3. This sequence joins TRBV9 and TRBJ2-2; no clear D gene. Germline V gene data show CDR1 as SGDLS and CDR2 as YYNGEE. V was shortened by 2 bases and J by 0 bases, with 5 bases between the two germline ends. The CDR3 length is 14 residues. The chain's CDR3 is CASSVTTNTGELFF. CDR3 coding DNA: TGTGCCAGCAGCGTGACAACGAACACCGGGGAGCTGTTTTTT.

A note on this clone: Its ends do not fully match the called genes, so a read error is possible. This chain joins TRBV30 and TRBJ2-7, with TRBD1 as a possible D gene (5 bases). Germline CDR1 is GTSNPN and CDR2 is SVGIG (reference sequence). The CDR3 consists of 13 residues. As DNA, the CDR3 is TGTGCCTGGAGTGTGGGGCAGGAGTACGGGCAGTACTTC. Protein product: CAWSVGQEYGQYF.

The chain links TRBV27 to TRBJ1-6, with D perhaps matching TRBD1 (6 bases). This CDR3 is 14 amino acids long. Deletions cut 2 bases from V and 10 bases from J, with 12 bases between. CDR1 and CDR2 (germline): MNHEY, SMNVEV (reference sequence). The CDR3, as DNA: TGTGCCAGCAGTTTAGACAGGCCCAACTCACCCCTCCACTTT. Translation gives CASSLDRPNSPLHF.

This chain connects TRBV19 to TRBJ1-2, with a possible D match to TRBD1 (5 bases). The germline CDR1 and CDR2 sequences are LNHDA and SQIVND (reference sequence). Between the trimmed V and J ends, which lost 6 bases and 0 bases, there was a span of 5 bases. The CDR3 totals 12 residues. The CDR3 spells CASRTANYGYTF. DNA for the CDR3: TGTGCCAGTAGGACAGCTAACTATGGCTACACCTTC.

The chain combines TRBV28 with TRBJ1-5, with D hard to call. There are 17 residues in the CDR3. V lost 0 bases, J lost 2 bases, and 14 bases lay in between. CDR1 and CDR2 from the germline V gene are MDHEN and SYDVKM. CDR3: CASSLWGGQDGNQPQHF. In nucleotides, the CDR3 is TGTGCCAGCAGTTTATGGGGCGGGCAGGATGGCAATCAGCCCCAGCATTTT. Complete variable domain (other parts from reference TRBV28 and TRBJ1-5): DVKVTQSSRYLVKRTGEKVFLECVQDMDHENMFWYRQDPGLGLRLIYFSYDVKMKEKGDIPEGYSVSREKKERFSLILESASTNQTSMYLCASSLWGGQDGNQPQHFGDGTRLSIL.

The chain joins TRBV28 to TRBJ1-2, with D perhaps matching TRBD1 (5 bases). CDR1 and CDR2 (germline): MDHEN, SYDVKM. The V end was cut by 2 bases, the J end by 8 bases, with 12 bases between. CDR3 size: 13 residues. The DNA for the CDR3 is TGTGCCAGCAGTTTAGGGGCAAATCCAGGCTACACCTTC. Its protein product is CASSLGANPGYTF.

This chain joins TRBV28 and TRBJ2-7, with TRBD1 matching 7 bases. Germline CDR1 and CDR2: MDHEN and SYDVKM. The length of the CDR3 is 14 residues. Unmatched junction bases numbered 5, after V lost 6 bases and J lost 0 bases. The CDR3: CASRPGQSSYEQYF. CDR3 nucleotides: TGTGCCAGCAGGCCGGGACAGAGCTCCTACGAGCAGTACTTC.

V gene TRBV4-2 combines with J gene TRBJ2-4; TRBD2 is a possible D gene (5 bases). The CDR3 is 14 residues long. Germline V CDR1 and CDR2: LGHNA, YNFKEQ. V lost 4 bases, J lost 0 bases, and 7 bases lay in between. The CDR3 reads CASSPGEAKNIQYF. The DNA for the CDR3 is TGTGCCAGCAGCCCCGGGGAAGCCAAAAACATTCAGTACTTC.

The chain uses TRBV5-1 and TRBJ1-3; D is ambiguous. The CDR3 loop spans 17 amino acids. The V end lost 0 bases, the J end lost 0 bases, and 13 bases lay between the germline ends. CDR1 and CDR2 from the germline V gene are SGHRS and YFSETQ. CDR3 residues: CASSLDYAGYSGNTIYF. Written as DNA, the CDR3 is TGCGCCAGCAGCTTGGACTATGCCGGATACTCTGGAAACACCATATATTTT. The variable domain in full, completed from reference TRBV5-1 and TRBJ1-3, reads KAGVTQTPRYLIKTRGQQVTLSCSPISGHRSVSWYQQTPGQGLQFLFEYFSETQRNKGNFPGRFSGRQFSNSRSEMNVSTLELGDSALYLCASSLDYAGYSGNTIYFGEGSWLTVV.

The chain carries TRBV7-2 and TRBJ1-2, with D perhaps TRBD1 (6 bases). Germline assignment: CDR1 SGHTA and CDR2 FQGNSA. V was clipped by 5 bases and J by 4 bases, with 17 bases between them. The CDR3 is 15 residues long. DNA of the CDR3: TGTGCCAGCAGCCAGTCGGGGGGCCTATCCTATGGCTACACCTTC. This translates into CASSQSGGLSYGYTF.

The chain employs TRBV4-1 and TRBJ2-5; 8 bases map to TRBD2. In germline, CDR1 is MGHRA, CDR2 YSYEKL. The length of the CDR3 is 17 residues. After removal of 1 base from V and 1 base from J, the junction contained 8 bases not matched to a gene. CDR3 in DNA: TGCGCCAGCAGCCAAGCGGGCGGCGGGGGGATCCAAGAGACCCAGTACTTC. Residues: CASSQAGGGGIQETQYF.

The gene calls are TRBV9 and TRBJ1-6, with a tentative D call TRBD1 (6 bases). The CDR3 is 15 amino acids. The germline gives CDR1 SGDLS, CDR2 YYNGEE. V was trimmed by 3 bases and J by 10 bases, leaving 17 bases between them. For the CDR3, the DNA is TGTGCCAGCAGCGGTTGGGGGCAGGATGAATCACCCCTCCACTTT. As protein: CASSGWGQDESPLHF.

This clone occurred a few times. The V call is TRBV5-4, the J call TRBJ2-7; 11 nucleotides line up with TRBD1. Germline-derived CDR1 and CDR2 are SGHNT and YYREEE (reference sequence). This CDR3 spans 15 amino acids. J lost 6 bases, V lost 2 bases, and 7 bases had no gene match. In DNA, the CDR3 is TGTGCCAGCAGCTTAAGTGGGACAGGGGGTTTCGAGCAGTACTTC. As protein: CASSLSGTGGFEQYF.

The V call is TRBV6-2 or TRBV6-3, the J call TRBJ2-2; 7 bases map to TRBD2. The CDR3 totals 14 residues. The V gene end was trimmed by 5 bases and the J gene end by 8 bases; junction bases not matched to a gene: 8. Germline V gene sequence: CDR1 MNHEY, CDR2 SVGEGT. Here the CDR3 reads CASSGLEAWGELFF. In DNA, the CDR3 is TGTGCCAGCAGTGGACTAGAGGCGTGGGGGGAGCTGTTTTTT.

The chain recombines TRBV20-1 with TRBJ1-6; D call uncertain. The germline V gene encodes CDR1 DFQATT and CDR2 SNEGSKA (reference sequence). The CDR3 consists of 14 residues. Trimming pared 3 bases from V and 7 bases from J, leaving 13 bases between. CDR3 in DNA: TGCAGTGCTAGTGATCTAAAAGTAAATTCACCCCTCCACTTT. Protein product: CSASDLKVNSPLHF.

Only one count was recorded for this clone. V is TRBV10-1 and J is TRBJ2-1; D perhaps matches TRBD2 (6 bases). V lost 4 bases and J 3 bases, leaving 10 bases between the germline ends. From germline, CDR1 is WNHNN and CDR2 SYGVQD (reference sequence). CDR3 length equals 14 residues. For the CDR3, the DNA is TGCGCCAGCAGTGCTTCGGGGGTCTACAATGAGCAGTTCTTC. It translates to CASSASGVYNEQFF.

The chain carries TRBV28 and TRBJ1-4, with 9 bases lining up with TRBD1. CDR1 is MDHEN, CDR2 SYDVKM, per germline. The CDR3 totals 15 residues. V lost 5 bases and J lost 7; bases outside the gene matches: 8. The CDR3 DNA reads TGTGCCAGCAGTACCCGACAGGGGGGGCGTGAAAAACTGTTTTTT. It codes for CASSTRQGGREKLFF.

The chain joins TRBV28 to TRBJ2-7; 10 nucleotides agree with TRBD1. The V segment lost 6 bases and the J segment 4 bases; nucleotides outside the gene matches: 9. The germline V gene encodes CDR1 MDHEN and CDR2 SYDVKM. The CDR3 length is 15 residues. The CDR3 is CASRPAGTGAYEQYF. CDR3 nucleotide sequence: TGTGCCAGCAGGCCCGCCGGGACAGGGGCATACGAGCAGTACTTC.

This chain joins TRBV30 and TRBJ1-1; tentative D call: TRBD1 (6 bases). This CDR3 comprises 15 residues. Trimming cost V 2 bases and J 2 bases, with 15 bases left between them. The V gene's germline CDR1 is GTSNPN and CDR2 SVGIG (reference sequence). The CDR3 is CAWSLGAGINTEAFF. CDR3 bases: TGTGCCTGGAGTTTGGGGGCCGGGATTAACACTGAAGCTTTCTTT.

The chain has TRBV7-9 and TRBJ1-2, with D possibly TRBD1 on 5 matching bases. CDR3 length equals 15 residues. Germline V CDR1 and CDR2: SEHNR, FQNEAQ (reference sequence). Trimming stripped 1 base from V and 5 bases from J, with 14 bases between. CDR3 sequence: CASSLVPAQGYGYTF. The CDR3 DNA reads TGTGCCAGCAGCTTAGTTCCGGCCCAGGGATATGGCTACACCTTC.

This clone was detected a few times. The CDR3 DNA follows: TGCGCCAGCAGCCAAGGGGAGCGGGAGAGGTACGAGCAGTACTTC. This sequence encodes CASSQGERERYEQYF. This rearrangement joins TRBV4-1 to TRBJ2-7, with 8 bases lining up with TRBD2. Trimming removed 1 base from V and 4 bases from J; junction bases left unmatched: 6. CDR1 is MGHRA and CDR2 is YSYEKL in the germline V gene. The CDR3 runs 15 residues.

V is TRBV19 and J is TRBJ2-7; TRBD1 might be the D (5 bases). Germline-derived CDR1 and CDR2 are LNHDA and SQIVND (reference sequence). The V gene lost 5 bases and the J gene lost 1 base, with 15 bases spanning the gap. The length of the CDR3 is 15 residues. Written as DNA, the CDR3 is TGTGCCAGTAGTCAACAGGATTACTCGTCCTACGAGCAGTACTTC. This sequence encodes CASSQQDYSSYEQYF.

Only one count was recorded for this clone. The J gene is TRBJ1-6, the V gene TRBV6-4; tentatively, D is TRBD1 (6 bases). The CDR3 consists of 16 residues. V was pared by 6 bases and J by 7 bases, with 19 bases between. The germline V gene has CDR1 MRHNA and CDR2 SNTAGT. CDR3 sequence reads: CASSPRGAGENSPLHF. CDR3 sequence (DNA): TGTGCCAGCAGCCCTAGAGGGGCAGGGGAGAATTCACCCCTCCACTTT.

The rearrangement uses TRBV4-2 and TRBJ2-1; D is unclear. Trimming pared 0 bases from V and 9 bases from J, leaving 6 bases between. CDR1 is LGHNA and CDR2 is YNFKEQ in the germline V gene. The CDR3 spans 12 residues. CDR3 protein: CASSQEVAEQFF. The CDR3 DNA follows: TGTGCCAGCAGCCAAGAGGTGGCTGAGCAGTTCTTC.

The rearrangement uses TRBV7-3 and TRBJ2-1; D call uncertain. V dropped 1 base and J dropped 0 bases, with 22 bases sitting between them. This CDR3 is built from 20 residues. CDR1 and CDR2 from the germline V gene are SGHTA and FQGTGA. CDR3 in DNA: TGTGCCAGCAGCTTAAACGCGCGGTGGAGTTCCTCAAGCTCCTACAATGAGCAGTTCTTC. This sequence encodes CASSLNARWSSSSSYNEQFF.

The gene calls are TRBV5-1 and TRBJ2-3; D perhaps matches TRBD2 (5 bases). There are 17 residues in the CDR3. V was cut by 0 bases and J by 1 base, with 15 bases left in between. Germline CDR1 is SGHRS and CDR2 is YFSETQ. CDR3 residues: CASSLGAGLDRTDTQYF. CDR3 DNA sequence: TGCGCCAGCAGCTTGGGGGCCGGACTCGACCGCACAGATACGCAGTATTTT.

The chain has TRBV6-5 and TRBJ1-5; 9 bases match TRBD1. The germline CDR1 and CDR2 sequences are MNHEY and SVGAGI. There are 15 residues in the CDR3. Unmatched junction bases numbered 6, after V lost 5 bases and J lost 4 bases. The CDR3 region has the DNA TGTGCCAGCAGTCCGGGACAGGGCTGGAATCAGCCCCAGCATTTT. Its protein is CASSPGQGWNQPQHF.